This T cell receptor (beta chain) derives from a study of Graves' ophthalmopathy and Graves' hyperthyroidism. The CDR3 sequence is 12 residues long. The germline V gene encodes CDR1 SEHNR and CDR2 FQNEAQ (reference sequence). The authors amplified TCR beta CDR3 regions, and they did so from RNA transcripts for repertoire sequencing. After a first-round RT-PCR with HTBI primers, a second-round multiplex PCR was run. TCRdb reprocessed the multiplex PCR reads via MiXCR and lists one record per CDR3 protein. The data hold 450,000 to 600,000 distinct CDR3 sequences, with under 45% observed a single time. Hyperthyroidism patients, all newly diagnosed, had under 2 months' duration and ages of 18 to 65. Pregnant or lactating patients and those with other autoimmune diseases or uncontrolled infections were excluded. Regarding the study as a whole: Blood also harbored most expanded thyroid clonotypes above 0.001 frequency.

A note on this clonotype: Its antigen is currently unknown. At one end the junction does not follow the germline gene, possibly because of a read error.

The clonotype originates from an adult man with Graves' hyperthyroidism. J is TRBJ1-2 and V is TRBV7-9; no definite D call. Sequenced: peripheral blood or thyroid tissue (not recorded which). The CDR3 reads CASSFRGFGYTF. The CDR3 DNA follows: TGCGCCAGCAGCTTCCGAGGTTTTGGCTACACCTTC.